This T cell receptor (beta chain) emerged from a study of post-analysis software for immune sequencing data. Overall study: The patients showed relapsing-remitting, secondary progressive and progressive-relapsing multiple sclerosis courses. Study-wide results and caveats: Controls had significantly higher normalized Chao1 diversity than multiple sclerosis patients. Batch-mates among the samples co-clustered strongly by F measure. Five or six TRBV segments were significantly more frequent in patients than in controls. TRBV5-6, TRBV5-1 and TRBV20-1 were among these segments.

For this clonotype: Its antigen is undetermined.

Trimming removed 5 bases at V and 12 bases at J, with 23 bases between. Germline CDR1 MDHEN, CDR2 SYDVKM. The CDR3 has 15 amino acids. The TCR beta cDNA libraries carried unique molecular identifiers. Some 500,000 cDNA molecules were recovered from an input of about 0.9 to 10 million T cells. Via MiXCR, TCRdb re-called the PCR reads, giving one row per CDR3 protein. This table holds roughly 700,000 distinct CDR3 sequences, approximately 30% found once. The chain links TRBV28 to TRBJ2-1; D is possibly TRBD1 (6 bases). Specimen: blood. The clonotype was recovered from a girl aged 5-17 years with multiple sclerosis. The chain's CDR3 is CASSLGTGGAMRQFF. The CDR3 nucleotides are TGTGCCAGCAGTCTGGGCACTGGGGGCGCGATGAGGCAGTTCTTC.